These 28 T cell receptor beta chains were sequenced from one sample in a study of blood T cell repertoires in COVID-19. TCRdb keeps only in-frame clones here, not all; method: immunoSEQ multiplex PCR. The sample includes about 91,000 clones, around 82% seen only once; the top ten take about 7%. The material sequenced was peripheral blood. The source is a man aged 50 to 60 with active or convalescent COVID-19.

This clone was detected once. V is TRBV7-9 and J is TRBJ1-5; maybe TRBD1 (5 bases). Trimming took 0 bases from V and 7 from J, leaving 16 bases between them. The CDR3 runs to 16 residues. Germline V gives CDR1 SEHNR, CDR2 FQNEAQ (reference sequence). The CDR3 DNA reads TGTGCCAGCAGCTTAGCGCTGGGGGGTGCAGGACAGCCCCAGCATTTT. Protein: CASSLALGGAGQPQHF.

This clone showed up just a few times. The gene calls are TRBV7-8 and TRBJ1-5; D gene unclear. Between the trimmed V and J ends, which lost 3 bases and 5 bases, there was a span of 11 bases. Germline-derived CDR1 and CDR2 are SGHVS and FQNEAQ. The CDR3 contains 14 residues. The CDR3: CASSLREVDQPQHF. Here the CDR3 DNA reads TGTGCCAGCAGCTTGCGGGAGGTTGATCAGCCCCAGCATTTT.

This clone occurred a few times. The V gene is TRBV5-4, the J gene TRBJ1-4; 7 nucleotides align to TRBD1. Germline V gene data show CDR1 as SGHNT and CDR2 as YYREEE (reference sequence). V shed 1 base, J shed 0 bases, and the junction held 9 bases outside the gene matches. This CDR3 has 18 amino acids. The CDR3: CASSLWFGGQSTNEKLFF. In DNA form, the CDR3 reads TGTGCCAGCAGCTTGTGGTTCGGGGGACAGTCAACTAATGAAAAACTGTTTTTT.

This chain joins TRBV5-1 and TRBJ2-1; 10 bases align to TRBD2. The CDR3 is 16 amino acids. CDR1 is SGHRS, CDR2 YFSETQ, per germline. V lost 1 base, J lost 5 bases, and 6 bases stayed unmatched. CDR3 protein: CASSLSSGGTDNEQFF. CDR3 bases: TGCGCCAGCAGCTTGAGTAGCGGGGGGACAGACAATGAGCAGTTCTTC.

The chain combines TRBV7-2 with TRBJ1-2; possibly TRBD1 for D (6 bases). Trimming cost V 5 bases and J 4 bases, with 20 bases left between them. Germline V lookup: CDR1 SGHTA, CDR2 FQGNSA. CDR3 length: 16 amino acids. The CDR3 DNA reads TGTGCCAGCAGCGCTCCCGGGGGCGGGGGTTCCTATGGCTACACCTTC. Translation gives CASSAPGGGGSYGYTF. Together with reference TRBV7-2 and TRBJ1-2, the CDR3 gives the full variable domain: GAGVSQSPSNKVTEKGKDVELRCDPISGHTALYWYRQSLGQGLEFLIYFQGNSAPDKSGLPSDRFSAERTGGSVSTLTIQRTQQEDSAVYLCASSAPGGGGSYGYTFGSGTRLTVV.

The chain links TRBV19 to TRBJ2-5, with a tentative D call TRBD1 (6 bases). CDR1 is LNHDA and CDR2 is SQIVND in the germline V gene (reference sequence). The CDR3 loop spans 14 amino acids. V lost 2 bases and J lost 3, with 10 bases in between. In DNA, the CDR3 is TGTGCCAGTAGTATAAGTAGGGGGAAAGAGACCCAGTACTTC. Translation gives CASSISRGKETQYF.

The rearrangement joins TRBV6-5 to TRBJ1-2, with 11 bases lining up with TRBD1. The CDR3 is made up of 14 amino acids. The junction had 6 bases not matched to a gene; V was cut back by 5 bases and J by 7 bases. CDR1 is MNHEY and CDR2 is SVGAGI in the germline V gene. DNA for the CDR3: TGTGCCAGCAGTCCGGGACAGGGGGTTTTTGGCTACACCTTC. Residues: CASSPGQGVFGYTF.

The chain recombines TRBV10-2 with TRBJ2-3; D perhaps matches TRBD1 (10 bases). The ends were cut back, 11 bases at V and 4 bases at J, with 19 bases in the middle. This CDR3 has 14 residues. Germline values: CDR1 WSHSY, CDR2 SAAADI. The DNA of the CDR3 is TGCGCCGCGGGGGGGACAGGGGTTCCAGATACGCAGTATTTT. It specifies CAAGGTGVPDTQYF.

This chain links TRBV7-2 with TRBJ2-1, with D perhaps matching TRBD1 (5 bases). The V gene's germline CDR1 is SGHTA and CDR2 FQGNSA. V was cut by 0 bases and J by 10 bases, with 13 bases left in between. The CDR3 has 14 residues. The CDR3 sequence is CASSLADPGWEQFF. The CDR3 DNA sequence: TGTGCCAGCAGCTTAGCGGACCCAGGGTGGGAGCAGTTCTTC. Looking up the rest from reference TRBV7-2 and TRBJ2-1 gives the full variable domain: GAGVSQSPSNKVTEKGKDVELRCDPISGHTALYWYRQSLGQGLEFLIYFQGNSAPDKSGLPSDRFSAERTGGSVSTLTIQRTQQEDSAVYLCASSLADPGWEQFFGPGTRLTVL.

This clone was seen a single time. The chain is built from TRBV18 and TRBJ2-6; the D is unclear. CDR3 length: 15 amino acids. Germline V gene data show CDR1 as KGHSH and CDR2 as LQKENI. Trimming shortened V by 5 bases and J by 0 bases, and 8 bases separated the two germline ends. Here the CDR3 DNA reads TGTGCCAGCTCAGGGCAGGACTCTGGGGCCAACGTCCTGACTTTC. This gives the protein CASSGQDSGANVLTF.

The chain links TRBV10-2 to TRBJ2-3; D possibly corresponds to TRBD2 (5 bases). The CDR3 is 15 amino acids. V lost 6 bases and J 0 bases, leaving 13 bases between the germline ends. Germline V lookup: CDR1 WSHSY, CDR2 SAAADI. The CDR3 sequence: CASRIGLSSTDTQYF. CDR3 nucleotides: TGCGCCAGCAGGATCGGACTGTCTAGCACAGATACGCAGTATTTT.

This chain links TRBV7-2 with TRBJ2-7, with 11 bases identical to TRBD2. V was pared by 4 bases and J by 1 base, with 9 bases of the junction left unmatched. This CDR3 has 17 residues. CDR1 and CDR2 from the germline V gene are SGHTA and FQGNSA. The DNA of the CDR3 is TGTGCCAGCAGCTCAGGACTAGCGGGCGGATTTTCCTACGAGCAGTACTTC. Its translation is CASSSGLAGGFSYEQYF.

V is TRBV6-6 and J is TRBJ1-2, with 7 bases aligning to TRBD1. Germline values: CDR1 MNHNY, CDR2 SVGAGI (reference sequence). After removal of 4 bases from V and 1 base from J, the junction contained 6 bases not matched to a gene. The CDR3 extends over 15 amino acids. The CDR3 loop reads CASSSTGALNYGYTF. CDR3 in DNA: TGTGCCAGCAGTTCCACAGGGGCCCTTAACTATGGCTACACCTTC.

V usage is TRBV6-6 and J usage is TRBJ2-1; D is perhaps TRBD2 (6 bases). The CDR3 runs to 18 residues. V gave up 5 bases and J gave up 0 bases, with 20 bases separating them. From germline, CDR1 is MNHNY and CDR2 SVGAGI (reference sequence). Written as DNA, the CDR3 is TGTGCCAGCAGTCGATTTCCGTTAGCGGACCACTCCTACAATGAGCAGTTCTTC. Its protein product is CASSRFPLADHSYNEQFF.

This clone was seen only once. The chain carries TRBV27 and TRBJ2-3; possible D gene TRBD2, 6 bases. V lost 8 bases and J 5 bases, leaving 17 bases between the germline ends. Germline V lookup: CDR1 MNHEY, CDR2 SMNVEV (reference sequence). The CDR3 spans 14 residues. CDR3: CASSTSFAGDTQYF. DNA of the CDR3: TGTGCCAGCTCGACTAGTTTTGCTGGAGATACGCAGTATTTT.

The gene calls are TRBV7-2 and TRBJ2-7; 9 positions match TRBD2. Germline CDR1 is SGHTA and CDR2 is FQGNSA. The CDR3 length is 15 residues. J gave up 7 bases and V 1 base, and 8 bases lay outside the gene matches. The chain's CDR3 is CASSLGRRGGREQYF. The CDR3, as DNA: TGTGCCAGCAGCTTAGGAAGGCGGGGGGGCCGGGAGCAGTACTTC.

The CDR3 is CASSRRTVGDPSGANVLTF. In nucleotides, the CDR3 is TGTGCCAGCAGCCGGAGGACAGTGGGGGACCCTTCTGGGGCCAACGTCCTGACTTTC. The V gene is TRBV5-6, the J gene TRBJ2-6; a possible D gene is TRBD1 (6 bases). This CDR3 comprises 19 residues. From germline, CDR1 is SGHDT and CDR2 YYEEEE. Trimming removed 4 bases at V and 1 base at J, with 21 bases between.

In this sample, this clone turned up a few times. V is TRBV7-8 and J is TRBJ2-7; D is undetermined. The germline gives CDR1 SGHVS, CDR2 FQNEAQ. The CDR3 spans 12 residues. V lost 5 bases, J lost 0 bases, and 5 bases lay in between. The CDR3, as DNA: TGTGCCAGCAGCCGGAGCTCCTACGAGCAGTACTTC. Translated: CASSRSSYEQYF.

The rearrangement links TRBV6-4 to TRBJ2-3; TRBD1 might be the D (6 bases). The CDR3 covers 16 residues. Germline V gene data show CDR1 as MRHNA and CDR2 as SNTAGT. Trimming pared 2 bases from V and 2 bases from J, leaving 14 bases between. The CDR3 DNA reads as TGTGCCAGCAGTGACGGGTCACAGGGCCCCACAGATACGCAGTATTTT. Protein product: CASSDGSQGPTDTQYF.

V and J are TRBV19 and TRBJ2-3; 8 positions agree with TRBD2. The CDR3 runs to 15 residues. V dropped 9 bases and J dropped 0; count of bases not matched to a gene: 8. CDR1 LNHDA and CDR2 SQIVND come from the germline V gene (reference sequence). CDR3 residues: CASTGGDYSTDTQYF. The CDR3 DNA reads TGTGCCAGCACCGGGGGGGATTATAGCACAGATACGCAGTATTTT.

The chain has TRBV11-2 and TRBJ2-1; D is perhaps TRBD1 (6 bases). The germline gives CDR1 SGHAT, CDR2 FQNNGV. V lost 4 bases, J lost 7 bases, and 17 bases lay in between. The CDR3 is made up of 15 amino acids. CDR3 sequence (DNA): TGTGCCAGCAGCTCTGGGACAATCGAGGGGAATGAGCAGTTCTTC. Translating gives CASSSGTIEGNEQFF. Full variable domain (outside the CDR3, taken from reference TRBV11-2 and TRBJ2-1): EAGVAQSPRYKIIEKRQSVAFWCNPISGHATLYWYQQILGQGPKLLIQFQNNGVVDDSQLPKDRFSAERLKGVDSTLKIQPAKLEDSAVYLCASSSGTIEGNEQFFGPGTRLTVL.

The chain recombines TRBV27 with TRBJ1-2; the D is unclear. This CDR3 spans 13 amino acids. CDR1 and CDR2 from the germline V gene are MNHEY and SMNVEV (reference sequence). Trimming stripped 0 bases from V and 8 bases from J, with 10 bases between. CDR3 amino acids: CASSLSVTAGYTF. DNA of the CDR3: TGTGCCAGCAGTTTATCGGTTACAGCAGGCTACACCTTC.

The chain links TRBV28 to TRBJ2-7; the match to TRBD1 covers 11 bases. V lost 4 bases, J lost 3 bases, and 5 bases stayed unmatched. CDR3 size: 15 residues. CDR1 is MDHEN, CDR2 SYDVKM, per germline. Written as DNA, the CDR3 is TGTGCCAGCAGTTCCGGGACAGGGGGTTACTACGAGCAGTACGTC. This encodes CASSSGTGGYYEQYV.

The V gene is TRBV28, the J gene TRBJ1-5; 8 bases line up with TRBD1. Germline-derived CDR1 and CDR2 are MDHEN and SYDVKM. This CDR3 comprises 15 residues. V shed 3 bases, J shed 6 bases, and the junction held 7 bases outside the gene matches. CDR3 protein: CASSFRQGAGQPQHF. CDR3 nucleotide sequence: TGTGCCAGCAGTTTTCGTCAGGGGGCAGGTCAGCCCCAGCATTTT. Based on the CDR3 plus reference TRBV28 and TRBJ1-5, the full variable domain is DVKVTQSSRYLVKRTGEKVFLECVQDMDHENMFWYRQDPGLGLRLIYFSYDVKMKEKGDIPEGYSVSREKKERFSLILESASTNQTSMYLCASSFRQGAGQPQHFGDGTRLSIL.

The V gene is TRBV7-7, the J gene TRBJ2-3, with 8 bases matching TRBD1. The CDR3 length is 16 residues. V gave up 2 bases and J gave up 5 bases; unmatched junction bases: 9. Per the germline V gene, CDR1 is SSHAT and CDR2 is FNYEAQ (reference sequence). CDR3 nucleotide sequence: TGTGCCAGCAGCTTAAACTCAGGGGGCGCGGGAGATACGCAGTATTTT. The encoded protein is CASSLNSGGAGDTQYF.

The J gene is TRBJ2-3, the V gene TRBV10-1; D unclear. The CDR3 has 12 amino acids. Deletions cut 5 bases from V and 1 base from J, with 4 bases between. Germline V gene data show CDR1 as WNHNN and CDR2 as SYGVQD (reference sequence). The CDR3 coding sequence is TGCGCCAGCAGTAGCGGCACAGATACGCAGTATTTT. Translated, it gives CASSSGTDTQYF.

The chain's CDR3 is CASSSGQGIGYTF. CDR3 coding DNA: TGTGCCAGCAGTTCGGGACAGGGCATCGGCTACACCTTC. The V and J genes are TRBV27 and TRBJ1-2, with TRBD1 matching over 9 bases. V trimming: 4 bases; J trimming: 8 bases; junction bases outside the gene matches: 5. This CDR3 is 13 amino acids long. Germline V lookup: CDR1 MNHEY, CDR2 SMNVEV (reference sequence).

The chain has TRBV5-5 and TRBJ2-1, with 15 bases identical to TRBD2. V was pared by 5 bases and J by 0 bases, with 6 bases of the junction left unmatched. The CDR3 length is 18 residues. Germline CDR1 SGHKS, CDR2 YYEKEE (reference sequence). CDR3 bases: TGTGCCAGCAGAACCGGGACTAGCGGGGGGAGCTCCTACAATGAGCAGTTCTTC. It is translated as CASRTGTSGGSSYNEQFF.